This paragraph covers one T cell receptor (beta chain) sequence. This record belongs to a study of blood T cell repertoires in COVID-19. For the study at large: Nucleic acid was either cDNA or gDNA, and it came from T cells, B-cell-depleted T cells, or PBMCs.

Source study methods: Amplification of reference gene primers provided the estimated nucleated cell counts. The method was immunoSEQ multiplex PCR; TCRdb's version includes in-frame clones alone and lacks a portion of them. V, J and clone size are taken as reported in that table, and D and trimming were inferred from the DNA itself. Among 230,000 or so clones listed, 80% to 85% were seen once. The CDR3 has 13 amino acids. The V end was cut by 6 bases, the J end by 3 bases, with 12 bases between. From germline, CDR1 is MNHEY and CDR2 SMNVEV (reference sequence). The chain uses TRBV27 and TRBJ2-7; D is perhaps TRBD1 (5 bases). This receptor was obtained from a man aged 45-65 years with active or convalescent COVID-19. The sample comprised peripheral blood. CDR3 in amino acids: CASSPTALYEQYF. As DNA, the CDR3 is TGTGCCAGCAGCCCGACAGCACTCTACGAGCAGTACTTC.